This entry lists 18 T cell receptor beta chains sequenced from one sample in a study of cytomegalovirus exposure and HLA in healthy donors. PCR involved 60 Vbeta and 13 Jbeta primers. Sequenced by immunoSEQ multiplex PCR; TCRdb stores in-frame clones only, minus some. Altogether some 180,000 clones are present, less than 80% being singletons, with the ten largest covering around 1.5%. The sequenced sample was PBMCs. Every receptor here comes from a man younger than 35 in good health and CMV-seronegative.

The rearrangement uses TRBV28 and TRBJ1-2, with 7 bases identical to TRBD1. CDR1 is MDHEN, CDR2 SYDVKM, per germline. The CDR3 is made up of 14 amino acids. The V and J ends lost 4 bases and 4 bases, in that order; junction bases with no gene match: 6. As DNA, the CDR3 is TGTGCCAGCAGTTCCGACAGGGTGAGCTATGGCTACACCTTC. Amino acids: CASSSDRVSYGYTF.

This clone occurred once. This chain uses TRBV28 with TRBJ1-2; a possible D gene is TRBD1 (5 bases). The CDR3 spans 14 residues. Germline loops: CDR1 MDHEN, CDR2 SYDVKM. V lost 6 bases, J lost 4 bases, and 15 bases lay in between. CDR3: CASSPPGTGYGYTF. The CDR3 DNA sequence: TGTGCCAGCAGCCCTCCGGGGACTGGCTATGGCTACACCTTC.

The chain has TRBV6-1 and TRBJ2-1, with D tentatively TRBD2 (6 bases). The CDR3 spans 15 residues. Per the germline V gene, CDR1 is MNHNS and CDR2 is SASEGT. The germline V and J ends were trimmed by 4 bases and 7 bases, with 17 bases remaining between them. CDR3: CASSGLRGRGNEQFF. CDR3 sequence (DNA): TGTGCCAGCAGTGGGCTGCGGGGACGGGGGAATGAGCAGTTCTTC.

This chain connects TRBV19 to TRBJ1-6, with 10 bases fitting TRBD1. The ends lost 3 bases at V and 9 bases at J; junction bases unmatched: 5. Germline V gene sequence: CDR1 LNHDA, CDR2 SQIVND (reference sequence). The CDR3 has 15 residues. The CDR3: CASSIGGQGTSPLHF. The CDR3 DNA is TGTGCCAGTAGTATCGGGGGACAGGGGACTTCACCCCTCCACTTT.

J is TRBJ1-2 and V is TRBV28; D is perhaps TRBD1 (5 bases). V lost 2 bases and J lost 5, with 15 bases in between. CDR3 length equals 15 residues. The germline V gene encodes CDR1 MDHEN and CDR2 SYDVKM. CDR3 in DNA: TGTGCCAGCAGTTTAGCACAGGCCGTAGGGTATGGCTACACCTTC. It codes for CASSLAQAVGYGYTF.

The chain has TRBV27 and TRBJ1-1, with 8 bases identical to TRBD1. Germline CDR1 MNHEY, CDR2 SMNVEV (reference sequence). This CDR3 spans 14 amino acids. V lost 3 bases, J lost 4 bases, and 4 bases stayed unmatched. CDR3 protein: CASSFLTGGTEAFF. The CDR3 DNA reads TGTGCCAGCAGTTTTTTAACAGGGGGCACTGAAGCTTTCTTT.

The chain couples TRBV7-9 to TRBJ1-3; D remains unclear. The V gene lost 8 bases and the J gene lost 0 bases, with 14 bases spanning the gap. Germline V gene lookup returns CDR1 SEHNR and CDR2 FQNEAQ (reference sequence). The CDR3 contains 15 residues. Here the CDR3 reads CASRASDFSGNTIYF. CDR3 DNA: TGTGCCAGCCGCGCATCGGACTTCTCTGGAAACACCATATATTTT.

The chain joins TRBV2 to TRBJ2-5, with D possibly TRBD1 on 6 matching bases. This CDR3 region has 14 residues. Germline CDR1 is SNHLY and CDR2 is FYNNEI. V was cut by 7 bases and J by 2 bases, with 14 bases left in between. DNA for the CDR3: TGTGCCAGCAAATGGGGGCAGGGGCAAGAGACCCAGTACTTC. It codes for CASKWGQGQETQYF.

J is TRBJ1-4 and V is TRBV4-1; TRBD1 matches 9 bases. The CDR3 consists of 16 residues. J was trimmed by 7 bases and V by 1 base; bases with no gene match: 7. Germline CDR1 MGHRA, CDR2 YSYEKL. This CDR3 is CASSQVTGTGSEKLFF. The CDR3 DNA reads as TGCGCCAGCAGCCAAGTGACCGGGACAGGGAGTGAAAAACTGTTTTTT.

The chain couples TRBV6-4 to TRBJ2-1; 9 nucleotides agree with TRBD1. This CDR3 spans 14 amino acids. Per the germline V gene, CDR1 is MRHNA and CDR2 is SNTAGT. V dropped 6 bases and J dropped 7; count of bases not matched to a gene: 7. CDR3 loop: CASRRGQGMNEQFF. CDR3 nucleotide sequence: TGTGCCAGCAGGAGGGGACAGGGAATGAATGAGCAGTTCTTC.

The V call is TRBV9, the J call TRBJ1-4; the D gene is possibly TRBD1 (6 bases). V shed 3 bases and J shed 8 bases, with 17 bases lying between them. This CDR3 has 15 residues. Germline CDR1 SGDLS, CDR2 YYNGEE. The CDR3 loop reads CASSAEGGNREKLFF. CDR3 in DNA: TGTGCCAGCAGCGCTGAGGGGGGGAATAGAGAAAAACTGTTTTTT.

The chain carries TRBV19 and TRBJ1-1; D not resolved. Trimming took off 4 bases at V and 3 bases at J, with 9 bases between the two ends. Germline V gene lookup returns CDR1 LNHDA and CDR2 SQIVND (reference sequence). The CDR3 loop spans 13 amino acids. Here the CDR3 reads CASSKGGHTEAFF. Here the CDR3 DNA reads TGTGCCAGTAGTAAGGGAGGGCACACTGAAGCTTTCTTT.

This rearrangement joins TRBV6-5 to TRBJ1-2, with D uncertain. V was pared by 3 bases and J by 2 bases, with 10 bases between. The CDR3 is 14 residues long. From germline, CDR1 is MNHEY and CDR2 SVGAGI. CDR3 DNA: TGTGCCAGCAGTTATATCCCGGGGAACTATGGCTACACCTTC. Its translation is CASSYIPGNYGYTF.

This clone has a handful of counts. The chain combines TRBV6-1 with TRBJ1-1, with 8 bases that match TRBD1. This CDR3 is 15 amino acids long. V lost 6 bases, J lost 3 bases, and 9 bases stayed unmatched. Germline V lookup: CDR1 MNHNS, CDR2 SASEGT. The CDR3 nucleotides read TGTGCCAGCAGCACAAACCCAGGGGGCTACACTGAAGCTTTCTTT. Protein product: CASSTNPGGYTEAFF.

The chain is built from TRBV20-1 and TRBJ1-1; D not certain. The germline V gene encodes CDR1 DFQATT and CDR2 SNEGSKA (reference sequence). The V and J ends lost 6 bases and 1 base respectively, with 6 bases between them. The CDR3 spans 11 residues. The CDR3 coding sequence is TGCAGTGCGTCAGAGAACACTGAAGCTTTCTTT. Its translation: CSASENTEAFF.

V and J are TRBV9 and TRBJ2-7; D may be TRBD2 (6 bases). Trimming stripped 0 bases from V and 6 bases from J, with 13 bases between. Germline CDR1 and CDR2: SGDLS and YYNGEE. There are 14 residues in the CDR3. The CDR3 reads CASSVGDLTREQYF. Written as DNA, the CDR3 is TGTGCCAGCAGCGTAGGGGACTTGACCCGCGAGCAGTACTTC.

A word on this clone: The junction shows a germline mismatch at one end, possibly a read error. The CDR3, as DNA: TGTGCCAGCAGTCTAGGGGCGGCTGGCTACCCCTTC. Amino acids: CASSLGAAGYPF. The chain joins TRBV28 to TRBJ1-2; tentatively, D is TRBD1 (5 bases). Germline CDR1 is MDHEN and CDR2 is SYDVKM. This CDR3 comprises 12 residues.

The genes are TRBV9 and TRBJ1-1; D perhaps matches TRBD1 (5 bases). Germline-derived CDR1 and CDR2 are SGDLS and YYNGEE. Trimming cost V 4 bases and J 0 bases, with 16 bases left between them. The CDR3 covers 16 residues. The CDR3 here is CASSPTRPDMNTEAFF. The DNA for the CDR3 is TGTGCCAGCAGCCCCACCCGACCGGACATGAACACTGAAGCTTTCTTT.